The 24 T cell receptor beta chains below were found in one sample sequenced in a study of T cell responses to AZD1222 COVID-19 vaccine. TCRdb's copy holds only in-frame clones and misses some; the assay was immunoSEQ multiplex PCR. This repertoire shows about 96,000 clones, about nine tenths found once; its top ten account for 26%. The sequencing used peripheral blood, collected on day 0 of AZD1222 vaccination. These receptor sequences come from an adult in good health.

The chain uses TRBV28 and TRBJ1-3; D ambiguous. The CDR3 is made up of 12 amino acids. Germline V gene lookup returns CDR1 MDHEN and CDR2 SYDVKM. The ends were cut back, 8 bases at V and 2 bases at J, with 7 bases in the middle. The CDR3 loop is CASVQAGNTIYF. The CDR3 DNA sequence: TGTGCCAGCGTCCAGGCTGGAAACACCATATATTTT.

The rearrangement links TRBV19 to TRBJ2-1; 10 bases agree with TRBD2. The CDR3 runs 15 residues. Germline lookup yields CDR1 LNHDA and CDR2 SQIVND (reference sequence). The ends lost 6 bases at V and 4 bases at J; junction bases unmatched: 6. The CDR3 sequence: CASRVSGRGYNEQFF. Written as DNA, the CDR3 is TGTGCCAGTAGGGTGAGCGGGAGGGGGTACAATGAGCAGTTCTTC.

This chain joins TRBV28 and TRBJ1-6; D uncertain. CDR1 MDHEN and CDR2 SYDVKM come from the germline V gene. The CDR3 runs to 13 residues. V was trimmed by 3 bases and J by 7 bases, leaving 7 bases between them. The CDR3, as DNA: TGTGCCAGCAGTTTCAGTTACAATTCACCCCTCCACTTT. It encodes CASSFSYNSPLHF.

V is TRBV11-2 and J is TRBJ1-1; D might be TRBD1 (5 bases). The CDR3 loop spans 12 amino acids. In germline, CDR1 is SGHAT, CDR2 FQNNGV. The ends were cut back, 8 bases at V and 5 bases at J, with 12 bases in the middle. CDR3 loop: CASGTQSTEAFF. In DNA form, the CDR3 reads TGTGCCAGCGGGACTCAGAGTACTGAAGCTTTCTTT.

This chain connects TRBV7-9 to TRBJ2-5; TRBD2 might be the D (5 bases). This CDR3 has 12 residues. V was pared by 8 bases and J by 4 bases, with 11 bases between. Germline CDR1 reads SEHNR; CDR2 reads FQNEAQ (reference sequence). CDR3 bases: TGTGCCAGCGTTCTAGAGGGAGAGACCCAGTACTTC. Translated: CASVLEGETQYF.

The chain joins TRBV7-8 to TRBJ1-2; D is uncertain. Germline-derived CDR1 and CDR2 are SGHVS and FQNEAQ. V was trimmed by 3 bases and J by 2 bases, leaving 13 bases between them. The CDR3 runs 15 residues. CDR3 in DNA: TGTGCCAGCAGCTTCCTTGGACGGGAGAACTATGGCTACACCTTC. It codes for CASSFLGRENYGYTF.

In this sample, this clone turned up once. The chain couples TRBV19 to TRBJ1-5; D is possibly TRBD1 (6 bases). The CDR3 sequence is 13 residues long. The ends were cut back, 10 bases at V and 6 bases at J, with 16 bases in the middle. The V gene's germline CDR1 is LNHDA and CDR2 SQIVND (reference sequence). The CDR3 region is CATTTGERQPQHF. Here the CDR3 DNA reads TGTGCCACCACGACAGGAGAGCGTCAGCCCCAGCATTTT. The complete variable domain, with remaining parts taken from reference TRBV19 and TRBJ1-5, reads DGGITQSPKYLFRKEGQNVTLSCEQNLNHDAMYWYRQDPGQGLRLIYYSQIVNDFQKGDIAEGYSVSREKKESFPLTVTSAQKNPTAFYLCATTTGERQPQHFGDGTRLSIL.

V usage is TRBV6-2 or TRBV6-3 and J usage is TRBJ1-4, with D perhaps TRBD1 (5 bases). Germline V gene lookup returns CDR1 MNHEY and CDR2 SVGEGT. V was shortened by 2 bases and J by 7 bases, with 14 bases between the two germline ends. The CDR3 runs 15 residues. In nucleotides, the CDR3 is TGTGCCAGCAGTTACGACGGGACCAGAGCTGAAAAACTGTTTTTT. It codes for CASSYDGTRAEKLFF.

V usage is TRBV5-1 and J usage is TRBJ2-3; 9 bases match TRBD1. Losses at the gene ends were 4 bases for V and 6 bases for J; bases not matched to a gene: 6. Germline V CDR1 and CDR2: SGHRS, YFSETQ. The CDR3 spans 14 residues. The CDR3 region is CASSPGTGKDTQYF. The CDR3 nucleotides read TGCGCCAGCAGCCCGGGGACAGGGAAGGATACGCAGTATTTT.

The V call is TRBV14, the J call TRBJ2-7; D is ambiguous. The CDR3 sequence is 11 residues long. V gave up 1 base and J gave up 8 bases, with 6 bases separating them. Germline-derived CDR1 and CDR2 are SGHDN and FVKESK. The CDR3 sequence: CASSQGRQQYF. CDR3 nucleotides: TGTGCCAGCAGCCAAGGCAGACAGCAGTACTTC.

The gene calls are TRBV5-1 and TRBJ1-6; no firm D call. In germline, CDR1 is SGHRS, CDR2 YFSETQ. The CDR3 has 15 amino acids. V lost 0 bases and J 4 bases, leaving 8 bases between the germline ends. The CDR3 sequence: CASSLDRPYNSPLHF. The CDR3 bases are TGCGCCAGCAGCTTGGACAGACCTTATAATTCACCCCTCCACTTT.

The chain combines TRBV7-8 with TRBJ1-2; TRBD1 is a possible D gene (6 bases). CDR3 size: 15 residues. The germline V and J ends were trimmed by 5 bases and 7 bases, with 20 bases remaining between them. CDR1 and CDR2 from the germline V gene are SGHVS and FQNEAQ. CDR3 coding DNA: TGTGCCAGCAGCACCAGGGGTTCAGGGGTCCGTGGCTACACCTTC. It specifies CASSTRGSGVRGYTF.

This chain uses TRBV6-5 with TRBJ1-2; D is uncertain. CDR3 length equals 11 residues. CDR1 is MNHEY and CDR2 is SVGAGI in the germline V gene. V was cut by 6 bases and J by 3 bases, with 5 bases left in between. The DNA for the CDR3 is TGTGCCAGCAGGGCGGACTATGGCTACACCTTC. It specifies CASRADYGYTF.

The CDR3 DNA sequence: TGTGCCAGCAGCCCCTTCGGGGGGACGGATCCCTACAATGAGCAGTTCTTC. Its translation: CASSPFGGTDPYNEQFF. This rearrangement joins TRBV4-2 to TRBJ2-1; 7 nucleotides agree with TRBD2. Germline V CDR1 and CDR2: LGHNA, YNFKEQ. Losses at the gene ends were 4 bases for V and 2 bases for J; bases not matched to a gene: 11. The CDR3 runs 17 residues.

CDR3: CASSQGGGTDEQFF. CDR3 nucleotide sequence: TGTGCCAGCAGCCAAGGAGGGGGGACGGATGAGCAGTTCTTC. The gene calls are TRBV4-2 and TRBJ2-1, with D perhaps TRBD1 or TRBD2 (6 bases each). Looked up from germline, CDR1 is LGHNA and CDR2 is YNFKEQ. Deletions cut 1 base from V and 8 bases from J, with 12 bases between. This CDR3 comprises 14 residues.

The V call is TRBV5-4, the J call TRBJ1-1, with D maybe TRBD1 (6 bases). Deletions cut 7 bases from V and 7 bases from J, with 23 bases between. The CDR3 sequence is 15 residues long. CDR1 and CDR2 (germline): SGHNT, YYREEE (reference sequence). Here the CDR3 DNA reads TGTGCCAGCTCAACTTTTTCGGGGGCTTCGTTTGAAGCTTTCTTT. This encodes CASSTFSGASFEAFF. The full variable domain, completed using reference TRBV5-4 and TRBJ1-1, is ETGVTQSPTHLIKTRGQQVTLRCSSQSGHNTVSWYQQALGQGPQFIFQYYREEENGRGNFPPRFSGLQFPNYSSELNVNALELDDSALYLCASSTFSGASFEAFFGQGTRLTVV.

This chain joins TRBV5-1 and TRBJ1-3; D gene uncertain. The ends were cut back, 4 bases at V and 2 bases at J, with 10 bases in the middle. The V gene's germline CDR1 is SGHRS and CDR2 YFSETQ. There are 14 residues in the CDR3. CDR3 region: CASSPGGAGNTIYF. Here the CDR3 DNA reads TGCGCCAGCAGCCCCGGCGGGGCTGGAAACACCATATATTTT.

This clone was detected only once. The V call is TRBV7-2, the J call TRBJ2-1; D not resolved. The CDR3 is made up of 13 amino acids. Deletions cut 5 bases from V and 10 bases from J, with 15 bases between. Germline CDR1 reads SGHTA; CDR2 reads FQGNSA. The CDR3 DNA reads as TGTGCCAGCAGCCCGTCACGGGTAAGCGAGCAGTTCTTC. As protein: CASSPSRVSEQFF.

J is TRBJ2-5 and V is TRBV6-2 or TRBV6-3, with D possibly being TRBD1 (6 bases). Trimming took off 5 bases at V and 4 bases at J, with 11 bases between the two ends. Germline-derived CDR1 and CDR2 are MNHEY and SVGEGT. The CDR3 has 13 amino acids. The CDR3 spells CASSNRVSETQYF. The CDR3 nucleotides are TGTGCCAGCAGTAACAGGGTTTCAGAGACCCAGTACTTC.

As DNA, the CDR3 is TGTGCCAGCAGTGAAGTGTGGGGAGGGGGTGGAAACACCATATATTTT. Its translation: CASSEVWGGGGNTIYF. The chain employs TRBV6-1 and TRBJ1-3; maybe TRBD1 (6 bases). The V end was cut by 1 base, the J end by 3 bases, with 13 bases between. Germline V lookup: CDR1 MNHNS, CDR2 SASEGT. This CDR3 has 16 residues.

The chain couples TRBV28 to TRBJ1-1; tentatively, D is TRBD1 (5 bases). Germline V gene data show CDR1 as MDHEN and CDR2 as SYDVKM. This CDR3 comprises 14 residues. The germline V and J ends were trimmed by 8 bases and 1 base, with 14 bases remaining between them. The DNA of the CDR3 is TGTGCCAGCTCTACGTTAAGGGGGAACACTGAAGCTTTCTTT. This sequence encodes CASSTLRGNTEAFF.

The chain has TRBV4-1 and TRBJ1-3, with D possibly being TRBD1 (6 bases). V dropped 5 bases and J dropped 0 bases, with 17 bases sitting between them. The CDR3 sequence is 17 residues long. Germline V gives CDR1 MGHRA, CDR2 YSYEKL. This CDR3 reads CASSTGGGRTSGNTIYF. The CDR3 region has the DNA TGCGCCAGCAGCACCGGGGGGGGGCGGACCTCTGGAAACACCATATATTTT.

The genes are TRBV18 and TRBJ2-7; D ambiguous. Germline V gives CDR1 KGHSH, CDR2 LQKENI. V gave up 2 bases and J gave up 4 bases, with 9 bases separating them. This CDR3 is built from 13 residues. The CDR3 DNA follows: TGTGCCAGCTCACCAGACGAGCAGTACGAGCAGTACTTC. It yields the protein CASSPDEQYEQYF.

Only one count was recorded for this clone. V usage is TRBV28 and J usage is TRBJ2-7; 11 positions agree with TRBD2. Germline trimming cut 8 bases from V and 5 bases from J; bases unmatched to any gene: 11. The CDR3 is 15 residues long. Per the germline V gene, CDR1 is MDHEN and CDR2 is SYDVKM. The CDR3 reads CASGRLAGSLDEQYF. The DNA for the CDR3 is TGTGCCAGCGGTCGACTAGCGGGGAGTCTCGACGAGCAGTACTTC.